One and the same sample provided the 13 T cell receptor beta chains below, sequenced in a study of blood T cells in healthy people across ages. A second PCR of roughly 7 to 11 cycles used a sample-barcoded 5' primer and a J-beta primer mix. Each CDR3 protein gets one entry after TCRdb re-called the 5' RACE reads with MiXCR. Of about 1,600,000 distinct CDR3 sequences detected, about 40% appear once; the ten largest clones hold roughly 7.9%. What was sequenced was blood. The receptors derive from a woman aged 18-35 years in good health.

V is TRBV13 and J is TRBJ2-7, with D possibly being TRBD2 (6 bases). V was shortened by 5 bases and J by 0 bases, with 14 bases between the two germline ends. The germline gives CDR1 PRHDT, CDR2 FYEKMQ (reference sequence). The CDR3 has 15 residues. Written as DNA, the CDR3 is TGTGCCAGCAGCGAGGGACTCAGGAGCTCCTACGAGCAGTACTTC. Translating gives CASSEGLRSSYEQYF.

This clonotype turned up a few times. CDR3 coding DNA: TGTGCCATCAGTCGGGACACGGGGTCCTACGAGCAGTACTTC. This encodes CAISRDTGSYEQYF. The J gene is TRBJ2-7, the V gene TRBV10-3, with D perhaps TRBD1 (6 bases). Trimming took 5 bases from V and 1 from J, leaving 12 bases between them. This CDR3 is 14 amino acids long. Germline CDR1 is ENHRY and CDR2 is SYGVKD.

This clonotype has a handful of counts. V is TRBV5-5 and J is TRBJ2-4, with D uncertain. The ends were cut back, 0 bases at V and 3 bases at J, with 13 bases in the middle. Germline V gives CDR1 SGHKS, CDR2 YYEKEE (reference sequence). CDR3 length: 16 residues. This CDR3 is CASSLVGTLGKNIQYF. The CDR3 nucleotides read TGTGCCAGCAGCTTGGTTGGTACCCTAGGCAAAAACATTCAGTACTTC.

This clonotype has a handful of counts. This sequence joins TRBV9 and TRBJ2-5; D ambiguous. CDR3 size: 14 residues. Trimming cost V 1 base and J 1 base, with 8 bases left between them. The V gene's germline CDR1 is SGDLS and CDR2 YYNGEE. The CDR3 region has the DNA TGTGCCAGCAGCGTAAGGGCTTCCCAAGAGACCCAGTACTTC. As protein: CASSVRASQETQYF.

V is TRBV27 and J is TRBJ1-1; 7 bases are a match to TRBD1. The CDR3 loop spans 16 amino acids. V shed 5 bases, J shed 2 bases, and the junction held 11 bases outside the gene matches. Germline-derived CDR1 and CDR2 are MNHEY and SMNVEV (reference sequence). The CDR3 DNA sequence: TGTGCCAGCAGTCCCCGGGGCAGGGGGGGAAACACTGAAGCTTTCTTT. It encodes CASSPRGRGGNTEAFF.

The chain employs TRBV4-2 and TRBJ2-5, with 10 bases aligning to TRBD2. The CDR3 is 16 residues long. Germline lookup yields CDR1 LGHNA and CDR2 YNFKEQ. J lost 4 bases, V lost 1 base, and 6 bases had no gene match. DNA for the CDR3: TGTGCCAGCAGCCAAGGGCTAGCGGGAGTAGGAGAGACCCAGTACTTC. This encodes CASSQGLAGVGETQYF.

V gene TRBV6-5 combines with J gene TRBJ1-5; TRBD1 aligns across 9 bases. Germline V gene sequence: CDR1 MNHEY, CDR2 SVGAGI. With V trimmed by 6 bases and J by 4 bases, 7 bases remained unmatched. The CDR3 has 15 residues. CDR3 sequence reads: CASRSTGGLNQPQHF. The CDR3 bases are TGTGCCAGCAGATCCACAGGGGGCTTAAATCAGCCCCAGCATTTT.

V gene TRBV4-1 combines with J gene TRBJ1-2; D gene uncertain. CDR3 length: 15 amino acids. CDR1 is MGHRA and CDR2 is YSYEKL in the germline V gene. Trimming took 3 bases from V and 4 from J, leaving 15 bases between them. The CDR3 loop is CASSQGADPSYGYTF. Written as DNA, the CDR3 is TGCGCCAGCAGCCAGGGCGCGGACCCTAGCTATGGCTACACCTTC.

The CDR3 bases are TGCAGTGCTATCCTGACAGGGACCTACGAGCAGTTCTTC. It specifies CSAILTGTYEQFF. V gene TRBV20-1 combines with J gene TRBJ2-1; the match to TRBD1 covers 7 bases. The CDR3 sequence is 13 residues long. The germline gives CDR1 DFQATT, CDR2 SNEGSKA (reference sequence). The trim removed 4 bases at V and 10 bases at J, leaving 10 bases unmatched.

The V call is TRBV7-9, the J call TRBJ2-7, with 11 bases identical to TRBD2. The last part of the DNA fits TRBJ2-5 better; the J call may be wrong. Per germline, CDR1 SEHNR and CDR2 FQNEAQ (reference sequence). The CDR3 spans 13 residues. CDR3 nucleotides: TGTGCCAGCAGCGATAGCGGGAGGGGGACCCAGTACTTC. This gives the protein CASSDSGRGTQYF.

As for this clonotype: Germline and junction disagree at one end, which may indicate a read error. The rearrangement uses TRBV4-1 and TRBJ2-6; a weak D match, TRBD1 (5 bases). The V gene's germline CDR1 is MGHRA and CDR2 YSYEKL. The CDR3 totals 17 residues. The CDR3: CASSLDIAFSGTNVLTF. DNA for the CDR3: TGCGCCAGCAGCCTGGACATTGCTTTCTCTGGGACCAACGTCCTGACTTTC.

About this clonotype itself: One end of the junction fails to match germline, which may point to a read error. The chain carries TRBV5-1 and TRBJ2-3; 8 bases map to TRBD2. Looked up from germline, CDR1 is SGHRS and CDR2 is YFSETQ. The CDR3 covers 15 residues. The DNA for the CDR3 is TGCGCTAGCAGCTTGGAGGGACTAGTCCAGAATACGCAGTATTTT. It yields the protein CASSLEGLVQNTQYF.

V usage is TRBV12-3 or TRBV12-4 and J usage is TRBJ2-3; possibly TRBD2 for D (5 bases). V was trimmed by 6 bases and J by 5 bases, leaving 21 bases between them. This CDR3 contains 16 residues. The CDR3 DNA is TGTGCCAGCAGCCCGGGGTACAGTGGGCACGAAGATACGCAGTATTTT. Protein product: CASSPGYSGHEDTQYF.